The 24 T cell receptor beta chains reported below all come from one sample, sequenced in a study of blood T cell repertoires in COVID-19. Clones were read by immunoSEQ multiplex PCR, and TCRdb kept only the in-frame ones, dropping some. Of about 230,000 clones listed, 75% to 85% are singletons. Sequencing was carried out using peripheral blood. The source of these receptors is a woman aged 40 to 49 who had recovered from COVID-19.

The rearrangement joins TRBV7-3 to TRBJ2-7, with 8 positions matching TRBD1. CDR3 length: 15 amino acids. Germline V gene lookup returns CDR1 SGHTA and CDR2 FQGTGA. J gave up 3 bases and V 3 bases, and 7 bases lay outside the gene matches. The CDR3, as DNA: TGTGCCAGCAGCTTCGACGGGACAGGACGCTACGAGCAGTACTTC. Its protein is CASSFDGTGRYEQYF. The full variable domain, completed using reference TRBV7-3 and TRBJ2-7, is GAGVSQTPSNKVTEKGKYVELRCDPISGHTALYWYRQSLGQGPEFLIYFQGTGAADDSGLPNDRFFAVRPEGSVSTLKIQRTERGDSAVYLCASSFDGTGRYEQYFGPGTRLTVT.

This clone was seen a few times. The chain links TRBV15 to TRBJ1-3; D gene ambiguous. Germline lookup yields CDR1 LNHNV and CDR2 YYDKDF (reference sequence). V gave up 0 bases and J gave up 0 bases, with 6 bases separating them. The CDR3 is 15 amino acids. The CDR3 nucleotides are TGTGCCACCAGCAGAGAACAGAGCTCTGGAAACACCATATATTTT. The encoded protein is CATSREQSSGNTIYF. Using reference TRBV15 and TRBJ1-3 for the parts outside the CDR3, the full variable domain is DAMVIQNPRYQVTQFGKPVTLSCSQTLNHNVMYWYQQKSSQAPKLLFHYYDKDFNNEADTPDNFQSRRPNTSFCFLDIRSPGLGDTAMYLCATSREQSSGNTIYFGEGSWLTVV.

The CDR3 region is CASSSGEGYQETQYF. The CDR3 DNA is TGTGCCAGCTCCTCGGGGGAGGGTTACCAAGAGACCCAGTACTTC. This sequence joins TRBV7-9 and TRBJ2-5; TRBD2 aligns across 7 bases. This CDR3 has 15 residues. Germline V lookup: CDR1 SEHNR, CDR2 FQNEAQ (reference sequence). V was pared by 8 bases and J by 0 bases, with 9 bases of the junction left unmatched.

V and J are TRBV4-3 and TRBJ2-2; no definite D call. CDR3 length equals 14 residues. V was clipped by 1 base and J by 6 bases, with 9 bases between them. CDR1 LGHNA and CDR2 YSLEER come from the germline V gene. The CDR3 sequence is CASSQGDFAGELFF. In DNA form, the CDR3 reads TGCGCCAGCAGCCAAGGTGACTTCGCCGGGGAGCTGTTTTTT.

V gene TRBV11-2 combines with J gene TRBJ2-1; D is ambiguous. This CDR3 has 11 amino acids. Germline assignment: CDR1 SGHAT and CDR2 FQNNGV. Trimming pared 3 bases from V and 7 bases from J, leaving 4 bases between. The CDR3 here is CASSFKNEQFF. The CDR3, as DNA: TGTGCCAGCAGCTTTAAAAATGAGCAGTTCTTC. The variable domain in full, completed from reference TRBV11-2 and TRBJ2-1, reads EAGVAQSPRYKIIEKRQSVAFWCNPISGHATLYWYQQILGQGPKLLIQFQNNGVVDDSQLPKDRFSAERLKGVDSTLKIQPAKLEDSAVYLCASSFKNEQFFGPGTRLTVL.

The V and J genes are TRBV6-5 and TRBJ1-2; D remains ambiguous. This CDR3 is 12 amino acids long. V gave up 6 bases and J gave up 9 bases, with 14 bases separating them. In germline, CDR1 is MNHEY, CDR2 SVGAGI. Here the CDR3 reads CASSPREGSYTF. The CDR3 DNA is TGTGCCAGCAGCCCGAGGGAGGGTAGCTACACCTTC.

V usage is TRBV12-3 or TRBV12-4 and J usage is TRBJ2-1, with unresolved D. V was clipped by 2 bases and J by 8 bases, with 4 bases between them. This CDR3 has 11 amino acids. The DNA of the CDR3 is TGTGCCAGCAGTTTATTCGATGAGCAGTTCTTC. This sequence encodes CASSLFDEQFF.

The chain uses TRBV6-1 and TRBJ1-2; unclear D gene. V was clipped by 1 base and J by 4 bases, with 10 bases between them. Germline lookup yields CDR1 MNHNS and CDR2 SASEGT. The CDR3 spans 14 residues. CDR3 DNA: TGTGCCAGCAGTGAAGGAGGTGATCGCTATGGCTACACCTTC. Its protein is CASSEGGDRYGYTF.

The chain is built from TRBV9 and TRBJ1-1, with no clear D. V gave up 2 bases and J gave up 1 base, with 18 bases separating them. The CDR3 consists of 17 residues. Germline V CDR1 and CDR2: SGDLS, YYNGEE. The CDR3, as DNA: TGTGCCAGCAGCGTGCAACCACACGGTGACTGGAACACTGAAGCTTTCTTT. Amino acids: CASSVQPHGDWNTEAFF.

This CDR3 reads CASSFGTGETQYF. As DNA, the CDR3 is TGTGCCAGCAGCTTTGGGACAGGAGAGACCCAGTACTTC. The J gene is TRBJ2-5, the V gene TRBV7-2; 8 bases fit TRBD1. The CDR3 covers 13 residues. The germline V gene has CDR1 SGHTA and CDR2 FQGNSA. J lost 4 bases, V lost 3 bases, and 1 base had no gene match.

The chain employs TRBV30 and TRBJ2-3; the D is unclear. Trimming pared 3 bases from V and 4 bases from J, leaving 5 bases between. CDR1 and CDR2 from the germline V gene are GTSNPN and SVGIG (reference sequence). The CDR3 is 11 amino acids. DNA for the CDR3: TGTGCCTGGAGAACTGCAGATACGCAGTATTTT. It specifies CAWRTADTQYF.

The genes are TRBV2 and TRBJ1-1, with D unclear. This CDR3 is built from 13 residues. Germline V gene lookup returns CDR1 SNHLY and CDR2 FYNNEI. The V end was cut by 10 bases, the J end by 2 bases, with 14 bases between. CDR3 nucleotides: TGTGCCACCTCCCTCGGAGCTAACACTGAAGCTTTCTTT. Translation gives CATSLGANTEAFF.

This chain links TRBV16 with TRBJ1-4, with 8 bases that match TRBD1. This CDR3 has 15 residues. V was clipped by 0 bases and J by 7 bases; unmatched bases: 4. CDR1 and CDR2 (germline): KGHSY, FQNENV. The CDR3 sequence is CASSQSAGGTEKLFF. The CDR3 DNA reads as TGTGCCAGCAGCCAATCGGCAGGGGGCACTGAAAAACTGTTTTTT.

The chain couples TRBV4-3 to TRBJ1-2; D not resolved. Germline V lookup: CDR1 LGHNA, CDR2 YSLEER. The V end lost 1 base, the J end lost 9 bases, and 9 bases lay between the germline ends. The CDR3 runs 12 residues. The CDR3 coding sequence is TGCGCCAGCAGCCAAGGCGGAAGTAGCTACACCTTC. It is translated as CASSQGGSSYTF.

The V and J genes are TRBV9 and TRBJ2-3; no clear D gene. Germline V gene lookup returns CDR1 SGDLS and CDR2 YYNGEE. This CDR3 is 16 amino acids long. The V end lost 0 bases, the J end lost 2 bases, and 13 bases lay between the germline ends. The CDR3 nucleotides are TGTGCCAGCAGCGTAGATCCTATCCTATTCACAGATACGCAGTATTTT. Protein: CASSVDPILFTDTQYF.

The chain combines TRBV18 with TRBJ2-2, with D perhaps TRBD1 (5 bases). CDR1 is KGHSH and CDR2 is LQKENI in the germline V gene. V was shortened by 1 base and J by 1 base, with 10 bases between the two germline ends. This CDR3 region has 16 residues. The CDR3: CASSPRRVGNTGELFF. CDR3 nucleotides: TGTGCCAGCTCACCACGCAGGGTAGGGAACACCGGGGAGCTGTTTTTT.

This chain uses TRBV5-5 with TRBJ1-6; D may be TRBD1 (6 bases). This CDR3 is built from 17 residues. The ends were cut back, 0 bases at V and 6 bases at J, with 16 bases in the middle. The germline V gene encodes CDR1 SGHKS and CDR2 YYEKEE (reference sequence). The CDR3 sequence: CASSLGGTWDTNSPLHF. The CDR3 DNA sequence: TGTGCCAGCAGCTTGGGGGGCACCTGGGACACTAATTCACCCCTCCACTTT.

The J gene is TRBJ1-6, the V gene TRBV7-9, with 7 bases lining up with TRBD1. The V and J ends lost 5 bases and 9 bases, in that order; junction bases with no gene match: 10. CDR3 size: 15 residues. Germline-derived CDR1 and CDR2 are SEHNR and FQNEAQ (reference sequence). In DNA, the CDR3 is TGTGCCAGCAGCCTAGGGACAGTTGGCGTTTCACCCCTCCACTTT. Translated: CASSLGTVGVSPLHF.

The chain joins TRBV19 to TRBJ1-2; 10 bases fit TRBD1. The trim removed 4 bases at V and 5 bases at J, leaving 4 bases unmatched. This CDR3 has 14 amino acids. CDR1 LNHDA and CDR2 SQIVND come from the germline V gene (reference sequence). Here the CDR3 DNA reads TGTGCCAGTAGTACGGGACAGGGGAATTATGGCTACACCTTC. It codes for CASSTGQGNYGYTF.

The chain joins TRBV25-1 to TRBJ1-2; perhaps TRBD1 as D (5 bases). V lost 2 bases to trimming and J lost 8 bases, with 18 bases between them. The length of the CDR3 is 15 residues. Germline CDR1 is MGHDK and CDR2 is SYGVNS. The CDR3 DNA is TGTGCCAGCAGTGAACCGGGACCCCTGGCGGGAGGCTACACCTTC. As protein: CASSEPGPLAGGYTF.

The rearrangement joins TRBV3-1 (or the pseudogene TRBV3-2) to TRBJ1-4, with 7 bases matching TRBD1. Germline V CDR1 and CDR2: LGHDT, YNNKEL (reference sequence). Trimming cost V 2 bases and J 3 bases; bases outside gene matches: 6. The CDR3 has 16 amino acids. The CDR3 nucleotides read TGTGCCAGCAGCCAAAGGGAACAGGGGCCTAATGAAAAACTGTTTTTT. Amino acids: CASSQREQGPNEKLFF.

The V and J genes are TRBV19 and TRBJ2-2; 12 bases align to TRBD2. Germline V CDR1 and CDR2: LNHDA, SQIVND (reference sequence). V lost 3 bases and J lost 6; bases outside the gene matches: 8. The CDR3 runs 17 residues. This chain's CDR3 is CASSITSGGYFAGELFF. The DNA of the CDR3 is TGTGCCAGTAGTATTACTAGCGGGGGGTACTTCGCCGGGGAGCTGTTTTTT.

The genes are TRBV11-2 and TRBJ2-5; the D gene is possibly TRBD1 (6 bases). Trimming left V 5 bases short and J 1 base short, with 11 bases between. CDR1 SGHAT and CDR2 FQNNGV come from the germline V gene. The CDR3 consists of 14 residues. This CDR3 is CASSVGQIQETQYF. CDR3 bases: TGTGCCAGCAGCGTGGGACAAATCCAAGAGACCCAGTACTTC.

This chain connects TRBV7-2 to TRBJ2-1; a possible D gene is TRBD2 (6 bases). Trimming removed 4 bases at V and 5 bases at J, with 12 bases between. Germline CDR1 is SGHTA and CDR2 is FQGNSA. This CDR3 spans 14 amino acids. The CDR3 coding sequence is TGTGCCAGCAGCTGGAGAGGAGGGAACAATGAGCAGTTCTTC. Translated, it gives CASSWRGGNNEQFF. The full variable domain, completed using reference TRBV7-2 and TRBJ2-1, is GAGVSQSPSNKVTEKGKDVELRCDPISGHTALYWYRQSLGQGLEFLIYFQGNSAPDKSGLPSDRFSAERTGGSVSTLTIQRTQQEDSAVYLCASSWRGGNNEQFFGPGTRLTVL.